The 32 T cell receptor beta chains below all came from one sample that was sequenced in a study of shared clonotypes between healthy human individuals. Naive CD8 cells lacked CD45RO, underwent positive selection for CCR7 and left out terminally differentiated effector memory CD45RA+ cells. Clones were sequenced by immunoSEQ multiplex PCR, and TCRdb holds only the in-frame ones, with some missing. The sample holds around 2,000,000 clones, approximately 94% seen once. Specimen: naive CD8+ T cells sorted from blood. The receptor set was obtained from a man between 18 and 35 years old in good health.

This clone is a singleton in its sample. The sample carries other DNA sequences with the same CDR3. This rearrangement joins TRBV4-1 to TRBJ2-2; 8 bases fit TRBD1. The CDR3 has 15 residues. Germline CDR1 reads MGHRA; CDR2 reads YSYEKL. The V gene end was trimmed by 4 bases and the J gene end by 5 bases; junction bases not matched to a gene: 6. CDR3 loop: CASSPGQGWTGELFF. The CDR3 DNA sequence: TGCGCCAGCAGCCCTGGACAGGGTTGGACCGGGGAGCTGTTTTTT.

Turning to this clone: The junction departs from the called germline gene at one end, perhaps through a read error. The gene calls are TRBV7-7 and TRBJ2-5; D might be TRBD1 (5 bases). Looked up from germline, CDR1 is SSHAT and CDR2 is FNYEAQ (reference sequence). The CDR3 sequence is 14 residues long. CDR3 in DNA: TGTGCTAGCAGCTTAGGGGCAAGCCAAGAGACCCAGTACTTC. It is translated as CASSLGASQETQYF.

The rearrangement joins TRBV28 to TRBJ1-1; a weak D match, TRBD1 (5 bases). CDR1 and CDR2 from the germline V gene are MDHEN and SYDVKM. Trimming left V 2 bases short and J 3 bases short, with 13 bases between. The CDR3 covers 15 residues. DNA of the CDR3: TGTGCCAGCAGTTTAGTGACAGCGGGGGACACTGAAGCTTTCTTT. Protein: CASSLVTAGDTEAFF.

The chain combines TRBV6-1 with TRBJ2-6, with TRBD1 matching over 7 bases. V was clipped by 5 bases and J by 3 bases; unmatched bases: 1. The V gene's germline CDR1 is MNHNS and CDR2 SASEGT. The CDR3 sequence is 14 residues long. CDR3 DNA: TGTGCCAGCAGTACAGGGGATGGGGCCAACGTCCTGACTTTC. Protein: CASSTGDGANVLTF.

Points on this clone: At the DNA level, this CDR3 is encoded by other sequences in the same sample as well. This chain joins TRBV5-1 and TRBJ2-7; D unclear. The CDR3 totals 13 residues. Trimming shortened V by 2 bases and J by 2 bases, and 8 bases separated the two germline ends. CDR1 and CDR2 (germline): SGHRS, YFSETQ. In nucleotides, the CDR3 is TGCGCCAGCAGCTTTGACACTGCCTACGAGCAGTACTTC. Protein product: CASSFDTAYEQYF.

The CDR3, as DNA: TGCGCCAGCAGGACGGCCAGTTTCTCTGGAAACACCATATATTTT. Protein sequence: CASRTASFSGNTIYF. The chain combines TRBV10-1 with TRBJ1-3, with D uncertain. The germline V gene encodes CDR1 WNHNN and CDR2 SYGVQD (reference sequence). V lost 6 bases and J lost 0, with 12 bases in between. The CDR3 extends over 15 amino acids.

The genes are TRBV14 and TRBJ2-7; 7 nucleotides agree with TRBD1. This CDR3 is built from 17 residues. J lost 2 bases, V lost 3 bases, and 13 bases had no gene match. Germline loops: CDR1 SGHDN, CDR2 FVKESK. CDR3 loop: CASSHTLSTGWPYEQYF. Here the CDR3 DNA reads TGTGCCAGCAGCCATACTTTATCGACAGGGTGGCCCTACGAGCAGTACTTC. The full variable domain, rest sourced from reference TRBV14 and TRBJ2-7, is EAGVTQFPSHSVIEKGQTVTLRCDPISGHDNLYWYRRVMGKEIKFLLHFVKESKQDESGMPNNRFLAERTGGTYSTLKVQPAELEDSGVYFCASSHTLSTGWPYEQYFGPGTRLTVT.

The chain has TRBV18 and TRBJ2-5; D gene uncertain. The V gene's germline CDR1 is KGHSH and CDR2 LQKENI. The CDR3 spans 13 residues. V lost 3 bases and J 3 bases, leaving 8 bases between the germline ends. The CDR3 loop reads CASSPLREETQYF. CDR3 DNA: TGTGCCAGCTCACCGTTAAGGGAAGAGACCCAGTACTTC.

This sequence joins TRBV27 and TRBJ2-1, with 7 bases matching TRBD1. Germline trimming cut 4 bases from V and 3 bases from J; bases unmatched to any gene: 6. There are 15 residues in the CDR3. Germline V gene lookup returns CDR1 MNHEY and CDR2 SMNVEV (reference sequence). CDR3 in amino acids: CASSSPGQSYNEQFF. The CDR3 DNA is TGTGCCAGCAGTTCACCGGGACAGAGCTACAATGAGCAGTTCTTC.

The CDR3 region is CASSQKTGNEKLFF. CDR3 sequence (DNA): TGTGCCAGCAGCCAAAAGACAGGAAATGAAAAACTGTTTTTT. The rearrangement uses TRBV4-2 and TRBJ1-4; tentatively, D is TRBD1 (6 bases). The CDR3 runs to 14 residues. Germline V gene sequence: CDR1 LGHNA, CDR2 YNFKEQ. V lost 2 bases to trimming and J lost 5 bases, with 9 bases between them.

Details on this clone: This same CDR3 is encoded by further DNA sequences in the sample. This chain joins TRBV19 and TRBJ2-7, with 7 bases lining up with TRBD1. Unmatched junction bases numbered 6, after V lost 5 bases and J lost 2 bases. This CDR3 has 14 residues. The germline gives CDR1 LNHDA, CDR2 SQIVND (reference sequence). The DNA for the CDR3 is TGTGCCAGTAGTGCGCGGACAGGTACCTACGAGCAGTACTTC. Protein sequence: CASSARTGTYEQYF.

The V and J genes are TRBV5-1 and TRBJ2-1; D is uncertain. The CDR3 is 14 amino acids. The V and J ends lost 0 bases and 5 bases respectively, with 9 bases between them. Germline V lookup: CDR1 SGHRS, CDR2 YFSETQ. Here the CDR3 reads CASSLDWQNNEQFF. The CDR3 nucleotides read TGCGCCAGCAGCTTGGACTGGCAGAACAATGAGCAGTTCTTC.

This chain uses TRBV7-9 with TRBJ2-7; D might be TRBD2 (5 bases). In germline, CDR1 is SEHNR, CDR2 FQNEAQ (reference sequence). Trimming removed 5 bases from V and 0 bases from J, with 11 bases in between. The CDR3 is made up of 14 amino acids. This CDR3 is CASSRIGSSYEQYF. The CDR3 DNA is TGTGCCAGCAGCCGAATAGGGAGCTCCTACGAGCAGTACTTC.

The chain recombines TRBV9 with TRBJ1-1; 8 bases agree with TRBD1. Germline CDR1 is SGDLS and CDR2 is YYNGEE. This CDR3 region has 15 residues. V lost 4 bases, J lost 10 bases, and 15 bases stayed unmatched. The CDR3, as DNA: TGTGCCAGCAGCCCCTCCGGGCAGGGGGCATGGTCAGCTTTCTTT. Translation gives CASSPSGQGAWSAFF.

The chain uses TRBV4-3 and TRBJ2-3; 11 nucleotides line up with TRBD2. V shed 0 bases and J 0 bases; nucleotides not matched to a gene: 5. Germline V gene sequence: CDR1 LGHNA, CDR2 YSLEER. The CDR3 runs 18 residues. The CDR3 DNA reads as TGCGCCAGCAGCCAAGATCCGACTAGCGGGGCTAGCACAGATACGCAGTATTTT. This codes for CASSQDPTSGASTDTQYF.

The chain has TRBV27 and TRBJ2-7, with D maybe TRBD1 (5 bases). The germline CDR1 and CDR2 sequences are MNHEY and SMNVEV (reference sequence). Deletions cut 5 bases from V and 0 bases from J, with 17 bases between. CDR3 length: 16 residues. The CDR3 DNA reads TGTGCCAGCAGTCCCTCTAGGGGCGTATACTCCTACGAGCAGTACTTC. Residues: CASSPSRGVYSYEQYF.

The chain links TRBV10-1 to TRBJ2-3; TRBD2 matches at 11 bases. Trimming removed 8 bases from V and 4 bases from J; junction bases left unmatched: 8. The germline V gene has CDR1 WNHNN and CDR2 SYGVQD (reference sequence). This CDR3 region has 15 residues. In DNA, the CDR3 is TGCGCCAGCTCCCCAGGGACTAGCGGAGCAGATACGCAGTATTTT. As protein: CASSPGTSGADTQYF.

The rearrangement uses TRBV5-1 and TRBJ1-1; tentatively, D is TRBD1 (6 bases). CDR3 length equals 17 residues. V was shortened by 2 bases and J by 0 bases, with 17 bases between the two germline ends. The germline CDR1 and CDR2 sequences are SGHRS and YFSETQ. Here the CDR3 reads CASSFKPGAGMNTEAFF. CDR3 DNA: TGCGCCAGCAGCTTCAAGCCGGGGGCGGGGATGAACACTGAAGCTTTCTTT.

This clone has just a few counts. This chain joins TRBV6-1 and TRBJ2-2; D may be TRBD2 (6 bases). V gave up 3 bases and J gave up 3 bases, with 14 bases separating them. The germline V gene encodes CDR1 MNHNS and CDR2 SASEGT. The CDR3 runs to 16 residues. The CDR3 DNA reads TGTGCCAGCAGTGAGACTAGACTAGGAGACACCGGGGAGCTGTTTTTT. Its protein product is CASSETRLGDTGELFF.

V is TRBV7-6 and J is TRBJ2-7; 8 bases map to TRBD2. Germline assignment: CDR1 SGHVS and CDR2 FNYEAQ. The CDR3 is 15 amino acids. V lost 2 bases to trimming and J lost 5 bases; unmatched junction nucleotides: 8. The CDR3 sequence is CASSLTGGPVDEQYF. The CDR3 nucleotides are TGTGCCAGCAGCTTAACGGGGGGGCCGGTCGACGAGCAGTACTTC.

Only a few counts were recorded for this clone. A much larger clonotype is one base distant, so this may be a read error. The identical CDR3 is also encoded by other nucleotide sequences in the sample. The gene calls are TRBV11-2 and TRBJ2-3; D gene uncertain. Trimming removed 3 bases from V and 3 bases from J, with 1 base in between. Germline V gives CDR1 SGHAT, CDR2 FQNNGV. This CDR3 region has 11 residues. The chain's CDR3 is CASSLTDTQYF. The DNA for the CDR3 is TGTGCCAGCAGCTTGACAGATACGCAGTATTTT.

V gene TRBV9 combines with J gene TRBJ2-3; D is ambiguous. V was pared by 0 bases and J by 3 bases, with 8 bases between. Germline assignment: CDR1 SGDLS and CDR2 YYNGEE. The CDR3 consists of 14 residues. Written as DNA, the CDR3 is TGTGCCAGCAGCGTAGATGGGTGGACAGATACGCAGTATTTT. Translating gives CASSVDGWTDTQYF.

This clone has only a few counts. The genes are TRBV28 and TRBJ1-6; no clear D. This CDR3 contains 11 residues. The V gene's germline CDR1 is MDHEN and CDR2 SYDVKM. V gave up 8 bases and J gave up 12 bases, with 11 bases separating them. This chain's CDR3 is CASSIQLPLHF. The CDR3 DNA follows: TGTGCCAGCTCTATACAGCTACCCCTCCACTTT.

The V call is TRBV5-8, the J call TRBJ2-1, with D maybe TRBD2 (6 bases). The CDR3 spans 16 residues. Between the trimmed V and J ends, which lost 1 base and 2 bases, there was a span of 13 bases. Germline lookup yields CDR1 SGHTS and CDR2 YDEGEE. The CDR3 here is CASSLSVGSTYNEQFF. Written as DNA, the CDR3 is TGTGCCAGCAGCTTGTCGGTCGGGAGCACCTACAATGAGCAGTTCTTC.

The V gene is TRBV5-6, the J gene TRBJ2-1; 10 bases agree with TRBD2. Germline V lookup: CDR1 SGHDT, CDR2 YYEEEE. The V segment lost 3 bases and the J segment 3 bases; nucleotides outside the gene matches: 3. There are 15 residues in the CDR3. The CDR3 nucleotides are TGTGCCAGCAGCTCATCTAGCGGGAGCTACAATGAGCAGTTCTTC. It encodes CASSSSSGSYNEQFF. The complete variable domain, with remaining parts taken from reference TRBV5-6 and TRBJ2-1, reads DAGVTQSPTHLIKTRGQQVTLRCSPKSGHDTVSWYQQALGQGPQFIFQYYEEEERQRGNFPDRFSGHQFPNYSSELNVNALLLGDSALYLCASSSSSGSYNEQFFGPGTRLTVL.

The chain combines TRBV30 with TRBJ2-1; a weak D match, TRBD1 (5 bases). This CDR3 spans 12 amino acids. V was clipped by 2 bases and J by 7 bases, with 9 bases between them. The V gene's germline CDR1 is GTSNPN and CDR2 SVGIG (reference sequence). The CDR3 protein is CAWSPPGNEQFF. In DNA form, the CDR3 reads TGTGCCTGGAGTCCACCAGGGAATGAGCAGTTCTTC.

The chain is built from TRBV2 and TRBJ2-5, with D maybe TRBD2 (6 bases). Trimming removed 7 bases at V and 1 base at J, with 13 bases between. Germline V gives CDR1 SNHLY, CDR2 FYNNEI. The CDR3 extends over 14 amino acids. CDR3 sequence: CASTLLAAQETQYF. The CDR3 coding sequence is TGTGCCAGCACATTACTAGCAGCCCAAGAGACCCAGTACTTC.

V usage is TRBV19 and J usage is TRBJ1-1; TRBD1 is a possible D gene (5 bases). In germline, CDR1 is LNHDA, CDR2 SQIVND (reference sequence). The CDR3 is 16 residues long. The V end was cut by 6 bases, the J end by 3 bases, with 20 bases between. The CDR3 spells CASSPTWGLGYTEAFF. The CDR3 DNA follows: TGTGCCAGTAGCCCTACGTGGGGGTTAGGGTACACTGAAGCTTTCTTT. Full variable domain (remainder filled in from reference TRBV19 and TRBJ1-1): DGGITQSPKYLFRKEGQNVTLSCEQNLNHDAMYWYRQDPGQGLRLIYYSQIVNDFQKGDIAEGYSVSREKKESFPLTVTSAQKNPTAFYLCASSPTWGLGYTEAFFGQGTRLTVV.

The chain carries TRBV19 and TRBJ2-3, with 11 positions matching TRBD2. Germline CDR1 and CDR2: LNHDA and SQIVND (reference sequence). This CDR3 comprises 15 residues. J gave up 6 bases and V 8 bases, and 10 bases lay outside the gene matches. For the CDR3, the DNA is TGTGCCAGTCAGATAGCGGGAGGGCCAACGGATACGCAGTATTTT. Its protein is CASQIAGGPTDTQYF. The full variable domain, rest sourced from reference TRBV19 and TRBJ2-3, is DGGITQSPKYLFRKEGQNVTLSCEQNLNHDAMYWYRQDPGQGLRLIYYSQIVNDFQKGDIAEGYSVSREKKESFPLTVTSAQKNPTAFYLCASQIAGGPTDTQYFGPGTRLTVL.

CDR3 in DNA: TGTGCCTGGACAGGGGCCAATGAGCAGTTCTTC. Encoded protein: CAWTGANEQFF. The rearrangement uses TRBV30 and TRBJ2-1; a possible D gene is TRBD1 (6 bases). The CDR3 consists of 11 residues. Trimming shortened V by 4 bases and J by 6 bases, and 7 bases separated the two germline ends. Looked up from germline, CDR1 is GTSNPN and CDR2 is SVGIG (reference sequence).

The chain is built from TRBV7-6 and TRBJ2-7, with 9 bases aligning to TRBD2. Trimming at V came to 0 bases and at J to 3 bases, leaving 6 bases not matched to a gene. The CDR3 spans 16 residues. CDR1 and CDR2 (germline): SGHVS, FNYEAQ. CDR3 bases: TGTGCCAGCAGCTTAGCTAGCGGGGGAAGTCTCTACGAGCAGTACTTC. The encoded protein is CASSLASGGSLYEQYF.

In this sample, this clone turned up once. The rearrangement joins TRBV19 to TRBJ2-4; TRBD2 matches at 12 bases. Trimming took 6 bases from V and 8 from J; bases not matched to a gene: 8. Germline loops: CDR1 LNHDA, CDR2 SQIVND (reference sequence). The CDR3 runs 15 residues. The CDR3 DNA is TGTGCCAGTAGCCCTAGCGGGAGGGCGGGTGACATTCAGTACTTC. Protein: CASSPSGRAGDIQYF.